The 19 T cell receptor beta chains reported below all come from one sample, sequenced in a study of CD8 T cells in Susac syndrome. Random hexamers were used to reverse transcribe 0.5 to 1 ug of RNA. Using its own MiXCR run on the immunoSEQ multiplex PCR reads, TCRdb lists one record per CDR3 protein. The table shows about 200,000 distinct CDR3 sequences, with 85% to 95% occurring only once. Sequenced: CD4+ T cells from PBMCs. The receptors here all came from a human donor with multiple sclerosis.

V is TRBV19 and J is TRBJ2-3, with TRBD2 matching 8 bases. V shed 8 bases and J 5 bases; nucleotides not matched to a gene: 6. Per germline, CDR1 LNHDA and CDR2 SQIVND (reference sequence). The CDR3 consists of 13 residues. The CDR3 region is CASAAGGEDTQYF. The CDR3 DNA reads TGTGCCAGTGCCGCGGGGGGCGAAGATACGCAGTATTTT.

The J gene is TRBJ1-1, the V gene TRBV25-1, with D unclear. Germline lookup yields CDR1 MGHDK and CDR2 SYGVNS. There are 13 residues in the CDR3. Between the trimmed V and J ends, which lost 3 bases and 3 bases, there was a span of 8 bases. The CDR3 coding sequence is TGTGCCAGCAGTGACAGACGGGACACTGAAGCTTTCTTT. Amino acids: CASSDRRDTEAFF.

This chain connects TRBV18 to TRBJ1-6; D unresolved. Germline V CDR1 and CDR2: KGHSH, LQKENI. Trimming took off 1 base at V and 11 bases at J, with 9 bases between the two ends. The CDR3 is 13 amino acids. CDR3 protein: CASSPQADPPLHF. The CDR3 region has the DNA TGTGCCAGCTCACCACAGGCCGACCCACCCCTCCACTTT.

This clonotype has only one observation. V gene TRBV29-1 combines with J gene TRBJ1-3; D gene unclear. The CDR3 has 14 amino acids. V was cut by 2 bases and J by 4 bases, with 12 bases left in between. Germline V gene lookup returns CDR1 SQVTM and CDR2 ANQGSEA. CDR3 DNA sequence: TGCAGCGTTGAAATCCCAACGCAGGGAAACACCATATATTTT. Protein: CSVEIPTQGNTIYF.

The V and J genes are TRBV7-9 and TRBJ1-1; 9 bases are shared with TRBD1. V gave up 5 bases and J gave up 8 bases; unmatched junction bases: 9. This CDR3 has 14 amino acids. CDR1 is SEHNR, CDR2 FQNEAQ, per germline (reference sequence). The CDR3 is CASSLGQGSWEAFF. The CDR3 DNA sequence: TGTGCCAGCAGCCTGGGACAGGGTTCATGGGAAGCTTTCTTT.

The chain is built from TRBV5-4 and TRBJ1-2, with D tentatively TRBD1 (5 bases). Germline CDR1 and CDR2: SGHNT and YYREEE (reference sequence). V lost 1 base and J 9 bases, leaving 13 bases between the germline ends. This CDR3 region has 13 residues. The CDR3 reads CASSLFQGQSYTF. Written as DNA, the CDR3 is TGTGCCAGCAGCTTGTTCCAGGGTCAAAGCTACACCTTC.

The chain uses TRBV23-1 and TRBJ2-7; TRBD2 is a possible D gene (5 bases). TRBV23-1 is labeled an ORF, and its function is uncertain. The CDR3 loop spans 15 amino acids. V lost 4 bases and J lost 2, with 15 bases in between. CDR3 residues: CASSLWQDFPYEQYV. The CDR3 DNA reads as TGCGCCAGCAGTCTTTGGCAGGACTTTCCCTACGAGCAGTACGTC.

The CDR3 sequence: CSVIPRGPYNEQFF. CDR3 DNA: TGCAGCGTCATTCCCAGGGGGCCTTACAATGAGCAGTTCTTC. The chain combines TRBV29-1 with TRBJ2-1; 8 nucleotides match TRBD1. Germline V CDR1 and CDR2: SQVTM, ANQGSEA. With 6 bases clipped from V and 4 bases from J, the junction kept 8 bases outside the gene matches. The length of the CDR3 is 14 residues.

The V call is TRBV7-2, the J call TRBJ2-7; the match to TRBD2 covers 11 bases. CDR3 length: 15 amino acids. Germline lookup yields CDR1 SGHTA and CDR2 FQGNSA. V dropped 5 bases and J dropped 2; count of bases not matched to a gene: 5. CDR3 amino acids: CASSILAGETYEQYV. In DNA, the CDR3 is TGTGCCAGCAGCATACTAGCGGGGGAAACCTACGAGCAGTACGTC.

The chain is built from TRBV3-1 and TRBJ1-6; D is unresolved. The V end lost 5 bases, the J end lost 10 bases, and 9 bases lay between the germline ends. The length of the CDR3 is 12 residues. In germline, CDR1 is LGHDT, CDR2 YNNKEL (reference sequence). CDR3 coding DNA: TGTGCCAGCAGCGACCGCCACTCACCCCTCCACTTT. This encodes CASSDRHSPLHF.

V gene TRBV7-9 combines with J gene TRBJ1-4; the D gene is possibly TRBD1 (6 bases). The germline CDR1 and CDR2 sequences are SEHNR and FQNEAQ (reference sequence). V shed 5 bases and J shed 2 bases, with 12 bases lying between them. The CDR3 spans 15 residues. DNA for the CDR3: TGTGCCAGCAGCCCCAGACAGGACACTAATGAAAAACTGTTTTTT. Protein sequence: CASSPRQDTNEKLFF.

V gene TRBV20-1 combines with J gene TRBJ2-5; D is possibly TRBD1 or TRBD2 (5 bases each). Trimming left V 1 base short and J 4 bases short, with 10 bases between. CDR3 length: 13 amino acids. Looked up from germline, CDR1 is DFQATT and CDR2 is SNEGSKA (reference sequence). The CDR3 sequence is CSARVVGTETQYF. CDR3 coding DNA: TGCAGTGCTAGAGTTGTCGGGACAGAGACCCAGTACTTC.

This sequence joins TRBV5-1 and TRBJ1-1; no clear D. The germline V and J ends were trimmed by 0 bases and 0 bases, with 12 bases remaining between them. Germline V lookup: CDR1 SGHRS, CDR2 YFSETQ. There are 16 residues in the CDR3. CDR3 amino acids: CASSLGVGSMNTEAFF. CDR3 in DNA: TGCGCCAGCAGCTTGGGTGTCGGATCTATGAACACTGAAGCTTTCTTT.

The chain uses TRBV29-1 and TRBJ2-2; no reliable D call. Germline CDR1 is SQVTM and CDR2 is ANQGSEA. This CDR3 is built from 11 residues. V was shortened by 7 bases and J by 1 base, with 4 bases between the two germline ends. The DNA for the CDR3 is TGCAGCGGCGGGAACACCGGGGAGCTGTTTTTT. This translates into CSGGNTGELFF.

The J gene is TRBJ2-5, the V gene TRBV3-1; 7 bases agree with TRBD2. This CDR3 contains 14 residues. J gave up 5 bases and V 6 bases, and 9 bases lay outside the gene matches. Germline CDR1 is LGHDT and CDR2 is YNNKEL (reference sequence). The CDR3 sequence: CASSLTGGWETQYF. In nucleotides, the CDR3 is TGTGCCAGCAGTCTGACGGGGGGTTGGGAGACCCAGTACTTC.

The genes are TRBV30 and TRBJ1-1; D gene uncertain. V lost 7 bases and J 0 bases, leaving 18 bases between the germline ends. The CDR3 is 15 residues long. Germline assignment: CDR1 GTSNPN and CDR2 SVGIG (reference sequence). CDR3 loop: CASSKKPPVNTEAFF. The CDR3 bases are TGTGCCTCCTCAAAGAAGCCGCCCGTGAACACTGAAGCTTTCTTT.

This chain links TRBV11-2 with TRBJ2-3; D tentatively fits TRBD1 or TRBD2 (5 bases each). The length of the CDR3 is 16 residues. The germline V and J ends were trimmed by 5 bases and 7 bases, with 22 bases remaining between them. CDR1 and CDR2 (germline): SGHAT, FQNNGV. The CDR3 spells CASSLSPPGTYNTQYF. CDR3 nucleotides: TGTGCCAGCAGCCTCTCCCCCCCCGGGACGTACAATACGCAGTATTTT.

CDR3 sequence reads: CSAHRAGNTEAFF. CDR3 nucleotide sequence: TGCAGCGCCCACCGGGCGGGTAATACTGAAGCTTTCTTT. J is TRBJ1-1 and V is TRBV29-1; D gene ambiguous. The CDR3 length is 13 residues. Trimming cost V 7 bases and J 5 bases, with 17 bases left between them. Germline loops: CDR1 SQVTM, CDR2 ANQGSEA.

The rearrangement joins TRBV30 to TRBJ2-7, with D hard to call. Germline values: CDR1 GTSNPN, CDR2 SVGIG (reference sequence). The CDR3 contains 13 residues. Trimming pared 2 bases from V and 2 bases from J, leaving 10 bases between. CDR3 region: CAWSIQGPYEQYF. The DNA for the CDR3 is TGTGCCTGGAGTATCCAAGGGCCCTACGAGCAGTACTTC.